These 17 T cell receptor beta chains share one sample of origin, sequenced in a study of cytomegalovirus exposure and HLA in healthy donors (dated by TCRdb to 2016 to 2017). Receptor amplification or capture employed the immunoSEQ multiplex PCR assay. A mixture of 60 forward primers for TCR Vbeta segments and 13 reverse primers for TCR Jbeta segments was used in the multiplex PCR. Not all clones reach the TCRdb copy of this immuneACCESS table, which keeps in-frame sequences only. Checked studies attribute under half of the gap to unresolved V genes and leave the rest unexplained. This sample has some 150,000 clones in its table, and around 79% of those were observed once. Together, the top ten hold 1.3% to 1.5% of the sample. The sequencing sample was made of PBMCs. The source of these receptors is a woman in her thirties or forties in good health and CMV-seronegative.

The chain combines TRBV5-1 with TRBJ2-7; 9 nucleotides agree with TRBD1. CDR1 and CDR2 (germline): SGHRS, YFSETQ. Losses at the gene ends were 0 bases for V and 2 bases for J; bases not matched to a gene: 6. This CDR3 has 16 residues. CDR3 sequence: CASSLGGQGLTYEQYF. The CDR3 DNA reads TGCGCCAGCAGCTTGGGGGGACAGGGACTTACCTACGAGCAGTACTTC.

This chain's CDR3 is CASSYSAGALNTEAFF. The DNA for the CDR3 is TGTGCCAGCAGTTACTCAGCAGGGGCTTTGAACACTGAAGCTTTCTTT. The chain uses TRBV6-5 and TRBJ1-1; D is perhaps TRBD1 (6 bases). Trimming pared 0 bases from V and 0 bases from J, leaving 11 bases between. Germline CDR1 is MNHEY and CDR2 is SVGAGI. There are 16 residues in the CDR3.

There are a few counts of this clone. This chain joins TRBV18 and TRBJ1-5; D is uncertain. The V gene lost 2 bases and the J gene lost 3 bases, with 11 bases spanning the gap. The CDR3 runs 15 residues. Germline CDR1 reads KGHSH; CDR2 reads LQKENI. The CDR3 DNA is TGTGCCAGCTCACCAACGGGTACCCCCAATCAGCCCCAGCATTTT. This encodes CASSPTGTPNQPQHF. Full variable domain (rest looked up from reference TRBV18 and TRBJ1-5): NAGVMQNPRHLVRRRGQEARLRCSPMKGHSHVYWYRQLPEEGLKFMVYLQKENIIDESGMPKERFSAEFPKEGPSILRIQQVVRGDSAAYFCASSPTGTPNQPQHFGDGTRLSIL.

V is TRBV27 and J is TRBJ2-3; TRBD1 matches 10 bases. The ends lost 4 bases at V and 2 bases at J; junction bases unmatched: 3. The CDR3 is made up of 15 amino acids. The germline V gene has CDR1 MNHEY and CDR2 SMNVEV (reference sequence). CDR3 in amino acids: CASSWTGGITDTQYF. The CDR3 nucleotides are TGTGCCAGCAGTTGGACAGGGGGTATCACAGATACGCAGTATTTT.

This sequence joins TRBV7-2 and TRBJ1-4; 9 nucleotides line up with TRBD1. The J segment lost 6 bases and the V segment lost 5 bases, leaving 4 bases of the junction unmatched. CDR3 length: 14 amino acids. The germline V gene encodes CDR1 SGHTA and CDR2 FQGNSA. For the CDR3, the DNA is TGTGCCAGCAGCGACCGACAGGGGGATGAAAAACTGTTTTTT. Translated, it gives CASSDRQGDEKLFF. The full variable domain, rest sourced from reference TRBV7-2 and TRBJ1-4, is GAGVSQSPSNKVTEKGKDVELRCDPISGHTALYWYRQSLGQGLEFLIYFQGNSAPDKSGLPSDRFSAERTGGSVSTLTIQRTQQEDSAVYLCASSDRQGDEKLFFGSGTQLSVL.

This chain connects TRBV4-1 to TRBJ1-2, with D hard to call. Germline V gene sequence: CDR1 MGHRA, CDR2 YSYEKL. This CDR3 comprises 15 residues. Trimming stripped 2 bases from V and 6 bases from J, with 16 bases between. The CDR3 sequence: CASSQIGREVDGYTF. CDR3 coding DNA: TGCGCCAGCAGCCAAATTGGGAGGGAGGTAGATGGCTACACCTTC.

This chain joins TRBV18 and TRBJ1-5; TRBD1 matches 7 bases. Germline CDR1 and CDR2: KGHSH and LQKENI. CDR3 length: 14 amino acids. Trimming took 3 bases from V and 1 from J; bases not matched to a gene: 0. CDR3 sequence (DNA): TGTGCCAGCTCACCGGGACAGAGCAATCAGCCCCAGCATTTT. Translating it yields CASSPGQSNQPQHF.

The rearrangement uses TRBV5-5 and TRBJ1-2; 10 bases align to TRBD1. The CDR3 totals 15 residues. V was clipped by 3 bases and J by 8 bases; unmatched bases: 10. The germline V gene has CDR1 SGHKS and CDR2 YYEKEE (reference sequence). CDR3 DNA: TGTGCCAGCAGCTCACGAGGACAGGGGGGGTTAGGCTACACCTTC. Amino acid sequence: CASSSRGQGGLGYTF.

This rearrangement joins TRBV9 to TRBJ2-3, with TRBD2 identical over 7 bases. This CDR3 has 15 residues. After removal of 0 bases from V and 6 bases from J, the junction contained 7 bases not matched to a gene. From germline, CDR1 is SGDLS and CDR2 YYNGEE. As DNA, the CDR3 is TGTGCCAGCAGCGTAGTAAGCGGGGATGGGGATACGCAGTATTTT. It is translated as CASSVVSGDGDTQYF.

The genes are TRBV4-3 and TRBJ2-2; tentatively, D is TRBD2 (6 bases). V gave up 5 bases and J gave up 1 base, with 14 bases separating them. CDR1 is LGHNA and CDR2 is YSLEER in the germline V gene. The CDR3 spans 16 residues. The CDR3 bases are TGCGCCAGCAGCAAAGGGGAGGAGAGGAACACCGGGGAGCTGTTTTTT. This translates into CASSKGEERNTGELFF.

J is TRBJ2-7 and V is TRBV4-2; D gene uncertain. With 0 bases removed from V and 5 bases from J, the gap between germline ends came to 17 bases. The length of the CDR3 is 16 residues. CDR1 and CDR2 from the germline V gene are LGHNA and YNFKEQ. The CDR3 sequence is CASSQEARLLLDEQYF. In nucleotides, the CDR3 is TGTGCCAGCAGCCAAGAGGCACGGCTCCTCCTAGACGAGCAGTACTTC.

This clone was recorded only once. The chain recombines TRBV11-2 with TRBJ1-2; 8 nucleotides align to TRBD1. The CDR3 has 15 amino acids. Per the germline V gene, CDR1 is SGHAT and CDR2 is FQNNGV. V dropped 5 bases and J dropped 13; count of bases not matched to a gene: 18. This CDR3 is CASSPGGQALRVGTF. CDR3 sequence (DNA): TGTGCCAGCAGCCCTGGGGGACAGGCCCTTAGGGTAGGCACCTTC.

The chain is built from TRBV19 and TRBJ1-2, with 9 nucleotides matching TRBD1. The germline gives CDR1 LNHDA, CDR2 SQIVND (reference sequence). This CDR3 region has 15 residues. J lost 3 bases, V lost 7 bases, and 9 bases had no gene match. The chain's CDR3 is CASKRLQGADYGYTF. The CDR3 DNA reads TGTGCCAGTAAAAGACTACAGGGGGCCGACTATGGCTACACCTTC. The entire variable domain, with the rest obtained from reference TRBV19 and TRBJ1-2, is as follows: DGGITQSPKYLFRKEGQNVTLSCEQNLNHDAMYWYRQDPGQGLRLIYYSQIVNDFQKGDIAEGYSVSREKKESFPLTVTSAQKNPTAFYLCASKRLQGADYGYTFGSGTRLTVV.

This chain connects TRBV5-1 to TRBJ2-2; no definite D call. The V gene's germline CDR1 is SGHRS and CDR2 YFSETQ. The length of the CDR3 is 15 residues. V was pared by 0 bases and J by 1 base, with 7 bases between. CDR3 sequence (DNA): TGCGCCAGCAGCTTGGTTGTAGAGAACACCGGGGAGCTGTTTTTT. It translates to CASSLVVENTGELFF.

V is TRBV19 and J is TRBJ1-1; 11 nucleotides match TRBD1. With 4 bases clipped from V and 1 base from J, the junction kept 8 bases outside the gene matches. The CDR3 covers 17 residues. Germline CDR1 reads LNHDA; CDR2 reads SQIVND (reference sequence). CDR3 nucleotide sequence: TGTGCCAGTAGTACCGGACAGGGGGCGCTTGGGAACACTGAAGCTTTCTTT. Protein product: CASSTGQGALGNTEAFF.

This clone appeared a single time. The genes are TRBV28 and TRBJ2-5; 7 nucleotides line up with TRBD2. Germline values: CDR1 MDHEN, CDR2 SYDVKM. The CDR3 loop spans 16 amino acids. V lost 5 bases, J lost 0 bases, and 9 bases stayed unmatched. CDR3 sequence: CASSGPWGGNQETQYF. The CDR3 nucleotides read TGTGCCAGCAGTGGACCGTGGGGGGGGAACCAAGAGACCCAGTACTTC.

The chain carries TRBV6-5 and TRBJ1-1; 7 positions match TRBD1. Germline trimming cut 0 bases from V and 4 bases from J; bases unmatched to any gene: 5. Germline values: CDR1 MNHEY, CDR2 SVGAGI. The CDR3 runs 15 residues. The CDR3 sequence is CASSYSGQLATEAFF. The DNA for the CDR3 is TGTGCCAGCAGTTACTCGGGACAGCTCGCCACTGAAGCTTTCTTT.